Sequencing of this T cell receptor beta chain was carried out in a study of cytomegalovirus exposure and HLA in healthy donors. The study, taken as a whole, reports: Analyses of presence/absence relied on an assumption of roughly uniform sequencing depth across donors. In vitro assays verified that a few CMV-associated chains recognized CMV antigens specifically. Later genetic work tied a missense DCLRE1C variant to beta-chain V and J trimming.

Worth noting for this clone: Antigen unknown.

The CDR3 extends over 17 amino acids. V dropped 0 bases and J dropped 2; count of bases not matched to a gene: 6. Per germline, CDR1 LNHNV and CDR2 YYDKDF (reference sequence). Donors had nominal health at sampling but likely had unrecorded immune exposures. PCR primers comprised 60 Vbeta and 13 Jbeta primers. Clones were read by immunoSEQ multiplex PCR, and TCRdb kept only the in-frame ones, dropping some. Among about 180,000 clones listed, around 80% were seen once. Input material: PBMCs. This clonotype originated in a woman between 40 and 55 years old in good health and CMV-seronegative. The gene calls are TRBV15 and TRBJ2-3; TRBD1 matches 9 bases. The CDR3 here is CATSRDLGQGSTDTQYF. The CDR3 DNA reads TGTGCCACCAGCAGAGATCTAGGACAGGGGTCCACAGATACGCAGTATTTT.